A selection of T cell receptor beta chains follows, all from one sample in a study of read filtering for tumor transcriptome and immune sequencing. TCRdb re-derived calls from the reads in MiXCR, one entry per CDR3 protein. The sample lists about 90,000 distinct CDR3 sequences; roughly 12% were seen once. The specimen was a population of CD138-negative cells sorted from bone marrow. Source of these receptors: a donor at least 40 years old with multiple myeloma. Both conserved end residues are trimmed from each CDR3. Fields, in order: J gene, V gene, CDR3 protein.

j_gene: TRBJ2-1; v_gene: TRBV29-1; CDR3aa: SARLAGGNNEQF
j_gene: TRBJ2-7; v_gene: TRBV7-8; CDR3aa: ASSLGTTGKQY
j_gene: TRBJ1-1; v_gene: TRBV28; CDR3aa: ASSLVQVNTEAF
j_gene: TRBJ2-7; v_gene: TRBV4-1; CDR3aa: ASSQENSDSYEQY
j_gene: TRBJ2-1; v_gene: TRBV24-1; CDR3aa: ATSETSGSIYEQF
j_gene: TRBJ2-2; v_gene: TRBV5-1; CDR3aa: ASSPGTEAGELF
j_gene: TRBJ2-3; v_gene: TRBV29-1; CDR3aa: GTEGNTDTQY
j_gene: TRBJ1-3; v_gene: TRBV5-1; CDR3aa: ASSLAVRSPGNTIY
j_gene: TRBJ2-7; v_gene: TRBV5-1; CDR3aa: ASSQKAGSSYEQY
j_gene: TRBJ2-3; v_gene: TRBV11-2; CDR3aa: ASSLIGLAGADTQY
j_gene: TRBJ1-1; v_gene: TRBV12-3/TRBV12-4; CDR3aa: ASRLQRIKNTEAF
j_gene: TRBJ2-7; v_gene: TRBV28; CDR3aa: ASSPGQGIYEQY
j_gene: TRBJ2-3; v_gene: TRBV28; CDR3aa: ASSFPRDSDTQY
j_gene: TRBJ2-7; v_gene: TRBV12-3/TRBV12-4; CDR3aa: ASSLAVGSEQY
j_gene: TRBJ1-1; v_gene: TRBV27; CDR3aa: ASSGYQGRSTEAF
j_gene: TRBJ2-6; v_gene: TRBV6-5; CDR3aa: ASSYGGPGANVLT
j_gene: TRBJ2-3; v_gene: TRBV7-9; CDR3aa: ASNRDRAPDTQY
j_gene: TRBJ1-4; v_gene: TRBV7-9; CDR3aa: ASSSQVGQRGREKLF
j_gene: TRBJ2-4; v_gene: TRBV7-2; CDR3aa: ASSFTAGAIQY
j_gene: TRBJ2-6; v_gene: TRBV29-1; CDR3aa: SVKTGTGANVLT
j_gene: TRBJ1-5; v_gene: TRBV20-1; CDR3aa: SASNDPQRDTSNQPQH
j_gene: TRBJ2-1; v_gene: TRBV29-1; CDR3aa: SAKTPGQGYNEQF
j_gene: TRBJ1-1; v_gene: TRBV30; CDR3aa: AWSEMLEGAAF
j_gene: TRBJ2-6; v_gene: TRBV19; CDR3aa: ASSRGRHSGANVLT
j_gene: TRBJ2-1; v_gene: TRBV10-3; CDR3aa: AIRAMGTQNKEQF
j_gene: TRBJ2-5; v_gene: TRBV20-1; CDR3aa: SARDPSGRSQETQY
j_gene: TRBJ1-1; v_gene: TRBV7-2; CDR3aa: ASSLALQGTEAF
j_gene: TRBJ2-5; v_gene: TRBV6-1; CDR3aa: ASLRVIGGETQY
j_gene: TRBJ2-1; v_gene: TRBV29-1; CDR3aa: SVLRQIYNEQF
j_gene: TRBJ2-1; v_gene: TRBV2; CDR3aa: ASSDGFNEQF
j_gene: TRBJ2-1; v_gene: TRBV5-1; CDR3aa: ASSLEGAGYNEQF
j_gene: TRBJ2-1; v_gene: TRBV3-1; CDR3aa: ASSQFSGVSVRSEQF
j_gene: TRBJ2-1; v_gene: TRBV29-1; CDR3aa: SVVLAGGGNEQF
j_gene: TRBJ2-3; v_gene: TRBV20-1; CDR3aa: SASGSDTQY
j_gene: TRBJ2-5; v_gene: TRBV20-1; CDR3aa: SAREKEGGPMETQY
j_gene: TRBJ2-3; v_gene: TRBV5-1; CDR3aa: ASSLVQRATDTQY
j_gene: TRBJ2-3; v_gene: TRBV5-4; CDR3aa: ASTLGTSGTTDTQY
j_gene: TRBJ2-1; v_gene: TRBV19; CDR3aa: ASSPSVTHNNEQF
j_gene: TRBJ2-1; v_gene: TRBV7-2; CDR3aa: ASSLKPSFGYAYNEQF
j_gene: TRBJ1-2; v_gene: TRBV20-1; CDR3aa: SARGPEDYGYT
j_gene: TRBJ2-5; v_gene: TRBV7-2; CDR3aa: ASSLELWTSGRALKTQY
j_gene: TRBJ2-7; v_gene: TRBV20-1; CDR3aa: SVGTGAYEQY
j_gene: TRBJ2-2; v_gene: TRBV12-3/TRBV12-4; CDR3aa: ASSLSSANTGELF
j_gene: TRBJ1-1; v_gene: TRBV7-3; CDR3aa: ASSLKVNTEAF
j_gene: TRBJ2-2; v_gene: TRBV3-1; CDR3aa: ASSQAGELF
j_gene: TRBJ2-1; v_gene: TRBV2; CDR3aa: ASNSFGGQGATWSSYNEQF
j_gene: TRBJ2-7; v_gene: TRBV6-6; CDR3aa: ASSMTGEQY
j_gene: TRBJ2-7; v_gene: TRBV5-1; CDR3aa: ASSLGGTGGYEQY
j_gene: TRBJ2-5; v_gene: TRBV7-6; CDR3aa: ASSLEWGGETRY
j_gene: TRBJ2-5; v_gene: TRBV6-2/TRBV6-3; CDR3aa: ASSYAGTGYQETQY
j_gene: TRBJ2-5; v_gene: TRBV7-2; CDR3aa: ASRMTGVETQY
j_gene: TRBJ2-1; v_gene: TRBV20-1; CDR3aa: RARWGAGGWGDEQF
j_gene: TRBJ2-5; v_gene: TRBV29-1; CDR3aa: SVEGNRGETQY
j_gene: TRBJ1-1; v_gene: TRBV18; CDR3aa: ASSREFSGEAF
j_gene: TRBJ2-1; v_gene: TRBV24-1; CDR3aa: ATSDRRGRVWGEQF
j_gene: TRBJ2-3; v_gene: TRBV12-3/TRBV12-4; CDR3aa: ASSLQGLAGDTQY
j_gene: TRBJ2-2; v_gene: TRBV29-1; CDR3aa: RAGQGTGELF
j_gene: TRBJ2-1; v_gene: TRBV2; CDR3aa: ASSLTGGRYNEQF
j_gene: TRBJ2-5; v_gene: TRBV7-9; CDR3aa: ASSLGAMETQY
j_gene: TRBJ2-5; v_gene: TRBV27; CDR3aa: ASSFYSGREETQY